This T cell receptor beta chain was recorded in a study of beta chain features in type 1 diabetes. Notes on the study in general: All four CD4+ subsets of Type 1 diabetes patients contained TCRB CDR3s that were moderately but significantly shorter. Junctions at VDJ sites from type 1 diabetes patients had fewer insertions and more deletions. Possible PCR preference for shorter templates applied equally to patients and controls.

Comments on this clone: Its specificity is not known.

As every portion of the isolated RNA was reverse transcribed, the sequencing read expressed TCRB transcripts. The assay was immunoSEQ multiplex PCR, and TCRdb's table has in-frame clones only and misses some. The data contain 860,000 or so clones, about a sixth of them seen just once; the ten biggest clones take up 0.023%. Germline V gene lookup returns CDR1 MDHEN and CDR2 SYDVKM. This CDR3 region has 13 residues. With 7 bases removed from V and 0 bases from J, the gap between germline ends came to 7 bases. The sequenced sample was naive CD4+ T cells from blood. The chain joins TRBV28 to TRBJ2-4; D unresolved. This receptor was taken from a woman younger than 30 in good health. CDR3 nucleotide sequence: TGTGCCAGCACCCACGGAGCCAAAAACATTCAGTACTTC. This encodes CASTHGAKNIQYF.